This is a list of T cell receptor beta chains from one sample in a study of blood T cell repertoires in COVID-19. Assay used: immunoSEQ multiplex PCR; TCRdb lists only in-frame clones, some missing. The sample lists approximately 530,000 clones, around nine tenths occurring once. The specimen was peripheral blood. The receptors were gathered from a woman in her forties or fifties with COVID-19, enrolled during active disease. The conserved cysteine and the conserved F or W are not part of the CDR3 here. A row's size may be missing; if present it is once, few, many or a size class.

-,15,TRBV5-6,ASSWGLAGGIQETQY
-,14,TRBV7-8,ASSNYLTGIVTEAF
-,14,TRBV6-6,ASSYDLTAGYTEAF
few,10,TRBV6-5,ASSTSGNGYT
-,10,TRBV6-1,ASSDKITEAF
-,13,TRBV2,ASSEVSDGLTEAF
-,13,TRBV5-1,ASSKEIDRLGGYT
-,9,TRBV29-1,SVRLDYGYT
few,10,TRBV2,ASLRQGFQAF
-,12,TRBV5-4,ASSLVTGDTEAF
-,10,TRBV30,ACSRGGTEAF
-,12,TRBV6-5,ASSPDRGTYGYT
-,11,TRBV27,ASSSQDRHEQF
-,12,TRBV28,ASSSLPGNYGYT
-,11,TRBV5-1,ASSLGRQETQY
-,11,TRBV5-8,ASSFSGWNEQF
-,9,TRBV6-5,ASSTGTWPF
-,16,TRBV5-1,ASSNFQGAASGGAEQY
once,15,TRBV19,ASSRNFRDRSSYEQY
-,12,TRBV12-5,ASGLAPINQPQH
few,11,TRBV6-1,ASSDDYAGQQF
-,11,TRBV5-4,ASSLTGDEKLF
-,11,TRBV7-2,ASGRDRTYEQY
-,16,TRBV11-2,ASSFLAGGIGSPDTQY
-,15,TRBV6-2/TRBV6-3,ASSYLFRRGSTDTQY
-,9,TRBV24-1,ATSDSYEQY
-,15,TRBV7-9,ASSWGLAELSSYEQY
-,12,TRBV10-3,AISDKGLNYGYT
-,12,TRBV7-2,ASSSSGIIRGYT
-,13,TRBV19,ASSTGQAYNQPQH
-,14,TRBV7-6,ASSPSARTGAYEQY
-,12,TRBV27,ASRRQGLNYGYT
-,15,TRBV9,ASSVGGTASSGNTIY
-,12,TRBV6-5,ASTGTPTNYGYT
-,14,TRBV3-1/TRBV3-2,ASSQDTGATNEKLF
-,10,TRBV6-5,ASTREGYGYT
-,12,TRBV6-6,ASSRQGGGYEQY
-,13,TRBV6-5,ASRAGQGADYEQY
-,13,TRBV30,AWSRGGVPQETQY
-,14,TRBV18,ASSPDEGGGNTEAF
-,14,TRBV7-8,ASRFLSGGGTGELF
-,12,TRBV7-2,ASSLGDGGRPQH
-,13,TRBV24-1,ATSDFSGGADEQF
once,15,TRBV7-9,ASSPEQGEFNGDTQY
few,12,TRBV6-5,ASSTSRRDEKLF
-,16,TRBV3-1/TRBV3-2,ASSQAGLAGGPGQTQY
-,15,TRBV5-1,ASSLVVGSSGNSPLH
-,10,TRBV12-3/TRBV12-4,ASGRGIYEQY